This T cell receptor (beta chain) was retrieved from a study of blood T cell repertoires in COVID-19 (dated by TCRdb to the early 2020s). With regard to the full study: Samples covering the acute and convalescent phases of COVID-19 were provided by collaborators in the United States, Italy and Spain. The material from the prospective study consisted of cDNA or gDNA derived from T cells, B-cell-depleted T cells, or PBMCs. Deeply sampled blood TCRbeta repertoires from subjects exposed to, actively infected with, or recovered from COVID-19 were included in the dataset. A freely available public database, intended as a resource for researchers studying the immune response to SARS-CoV-2, is where the repertoires were released. The samples were drawn from two sources: the first 160 participants of the ongoing ImmuneRACE study, and 1,254 subjects contributed by 6 global collaborators. The sample metadata nearly always contained a de-identified subject ID, COVID-19 status, age in years and sex. Where available, HLA class I and class II types were obtained from metadata supplied by the sample provider rather than from assay-based typing.

Each collaborating institution followed its own protocols to collect whole blood in K2EDTA tubes. Collaborator samples were shipped for TCRbeta analysis as frozen whole blood, isolated PBMCs, or DNA extracted from either sample type. To note about this clone: No cognate antigen has been identified for it. No clone much larger than this one lies a single base away; base qualities are absent.

Study-wide findings and limitations: How much clinical and demographic metadata was included differed by source and by participant, and the metadata was provided uncurated.

In the germline V gene, CDR1 corresponds to SGHRS and CDR2 to YFSETQ. Unmatched junction bases come to 1, with V trimmed by 1 base and J by 3 bases. The CDR3 starts with the cysteine, ends with the phenylalanine, and has 15 residues. The only DNA kept is the CDR3, 45 bases in frame from the first base. TCRbeta CDR3 regions were amplified from genomic DNA using the immunoSEQ Assay, a bias-controlled multiplex PCR. The authors' analysis ran thus. The number of nucleated cells in each sample was estimated by amplification of reference gene primers within the assay. To quantify the absolute abundance of each unique TCRbeta CDR3 rearrangement, sequence reads were collapsed and filtered. Productive Simpson clonality was computed per sample as the square root of Simpson's diversity index over productive rearrangements. TCRdb holds this immuneACCESS table with in-frame rearrangements only. Some clones are missing; in checked studies, unresolved V genes explain under half, and the rest has no known cause. That table furnishes V, J and clone size, whereas the DNA furnished D and trimming. The sample profile shows some 90,000 clones; roughly 82% of them were found once. The top ten clones comprise roughly 25% of the sample.

This chain is built from TRBV5-1 and TRBJ2-2; 9 central nucleotides agree with TRBD2. The sample was peripheral blood. The receptor's source is a human donor in a cohort sampled during active COVID-19. The CDR3 reads as follows: CASSLIAGDTGELFF. The base sequence is TGCGCCAGCAGCTTGATAGCGGGGGACACCGGGGAGCTGTTTTTT.